This record covers a single TCR beta chain. Its antigen is currently unknown. V was clipped by 6 bases and J by 2 bases; unmatched bases: 2. The CDR3 covers 14 residues. CDR1 is LNHDA, CDR2 SQIVND, per germline (reference sequence). The PCR made use of 60 Vbeta and 13 Jbeta primers. The table came from immunoSEQ multiplex PCR; TCRdb's copy has only in-frame clones and leaves some out. This sample has about 120,000 clones; 76% occur once, and the top ten carry roughly 12%. The sample originates from a study of cytomegalovirus exposure and HLA in healthy donors. Study-level points and caveats: The study recorded about 160 TCR beta chains that were cytomegalovirus-associated. In terms of immune exposure information, only CMV serostatus was available.

This TCR was recovered from a woman aged 40 to 50 in good health and CMV-seropositive. The rearrangement links TRBV19 to TRBJ2-1, with 9 positions matching TRBD1. Specimen: PBMCs. The CDR3 here is CASRDRGAYNEQFF. The DNA of the CDR3 is TGTGCCAGTAGGGACAGGGGCGCCTACAATGAGCAGTTCTTC.